The 9 T cell receptor beta chains below come from one sample, sequenced in a study of T-cell reconstitution after alpha-beta-depleted transplantation in children. The TCRbeta library was prepared with unique molecular identifiers. One entry per CDR3 protein, called by TCRdb with MiXCR from the PCR reads. The sample gives around 400,000 distinct CDR3 sequences, approximately 20% of which show up once; less than 4.5% is in the top ten. The sequenced sample was PBMCs from the stem cell graft donor, obtained from the stem cell graft. These receptors were obtained from a human donor who donated a stem cell graft to a child with acute myeloid leukemia.

The chain joins TRBV5-6 to TRBJ2-1; 10 nucleotides line up with TRBD2. This CDR3 comprises 15 residues. CDR1 SGHDT and CDR2 YYEEEE come from the germline V gene. Unmatched junction bases numbered 8, after V lost 4 bases and J lost 7 bases. In nucleotides, the CDR3 is TGTGCCAGCAGCACCCTAGCGGGAGTTAGGAATGAGCAGTTCTTC. It codes for CASSTLAGVRNEQFF.

This clonotype was counted only a few times. J is TRBJ1-1 and V is TRBV12-3 or TRBV12-4; D is ambiguous. V was cut by 6 bases and J by 11 bases, with 13 bases left in between. This CDR3 comprises 11 residues. The CDR3 sequence is CASSKGRRAFF. In nucleotides, the CDR3 is TGTGCCAGCAGCAAGGGCCGGCGGGCTTTCTTT.

This clonotype was seen a few times. J is TRBJ2-7 and V is TRBV10-3; 13 nucleotides line up with TRBD2. After removal of 8 bases from V and 6 bases from J, the junction contained 7 bases not matched to a gene. This CDR3 comprises 14 residues. Per germline, CDR1 ENHRY and CDR2 SYGVKD. CDR3 protein: CAIQTSGRLGEQYF. The DNA of the CDR3 is TGTGCCATCCAGACTAGCGGGAGGCTGGGCGAGCAGTACTTC.

The V and J genes are TRBV15 and TRBJ2-7, with D possibly TRBD2 on 6 matching bases. The CDR3 runs 13 residues. The germline CDR1 and CDR2 sequences are LNHNV and YYDKDF (reference sequence). Trimming removed 0 bases at V and 4 bases at J, with 7 bases between. The chain's CDR3 is CATSRDREYEQYF. CDR3 bases: TGTGCCACCAGCAGAGATCGGGAGTACGAGCAGTACTTC.

The rearrangement uses TRBV7-2 and TRBJ2-1, with a tentative D call TRBD1 (5 bases). This CDR3 has 16 residues. Germline V gene sequence: CDR1 SGHTA, CDR2 FQGNSA. The V end lost 1 base, the J end lost 2 bases, and 12 bases lay between the germline ends. CDR3 loop: CASSLVGPGTYNEQFF. The DNA of the CDR3 is TGTGCCAGCAGCTTAGTTGGCCCAGGGACCTACAATGAGCAGTTCTTC.

There are many counts of this clonotype. This chain connects TRBV24-1 to TRBJ2-7; weak D call: TRBD1 (5 bases). Trimming pared 6 bases from V and 5 bases from J, leaving 13 bases between. This CDR3 has 13 amino acids. Per the germline V gene, CDR1 is KGHDR and CDR2 is SFDVKD. CDR3 coding DNA: TGTGCCACCAGTCTCGGACACAGGCACGAGCAGTACTTC. Its protein is CATSLGHRHEQYF.

This chain links TRBV28 with TRBJ2-7; 10 bases are a match to TRBD2. Trimming removed 4 bases from V and 0 bases from J; junction bases left unmatched: 6. This CDR3 has 16 amino acids. Per germline, CDR1 MDHEN and CDR2 SYDVKM. CDR3 sequence reads: CASSSAAGGGSYEQYF. The CDR3 DNA reads as TGTGCCAGCAGTTCGGCAGCGGGAGGGGGCTCCTACGAGCAGTACTTC. The variable domain in full, completed from reference TRBV28 and TRBJ2-7, reads DVKVTQSSRYLVKRTGEKVFLECVQDMDHENMFWYRQDPGLGLRLIYFSYDVKMKEKGDIPEGYSVSREKKERFSLILESASTNQTSMYLCASSSAAGGGSYEQYFGPGTRLTVT.

This chain uses TRBV6-1 with TRBJ2-1, with 7 nucleotides matching TRBD1. Germline CDR1 MNHNS, CDR2 SASEGT. V lost 10 bases to trimming and J lost 3 bases; unmatched junction nucleotides: 9. The length of the CDR3 is 14 residues. The CDR3 sequence is CANVGDSLYNEQFF. The CDR3 DNA sequence: TGTGCCAACGTCGGGGACAGCCTCTACAATGAGCAGTTCTTC.

This clonotype was counted ten times or more. V is TRBV25-1 and J is TRBJ2-1; possibly TRBD1 for D (6 bases). V lost 6 bases to trimming and J lost 3 bases, with 15 bases between them. This CDR3 is built from 15 residues. Germline V CDR1 and CDR2: MGHDK, SYGVNS. The CDR3 sequence: CASRPRGSDYNEQFF. In nucleotides, the CDR3 is TGTGCCAGCAGACCAAGGGGGAGCGACTACAATGAGCAGTTCTTC. Full variable domain (remainder filled in from reference TRBV25-1 and TRBJ2-1): EADIYQTPRYLVIGTGKKITLECSQTMGHDKMYWYQQDPGMELHLIHYSYGVNSTEKGDLSSESTVSRIRTEHFPLTLESARPSHTSQYLCASRPRGSDYNEQFFGPGTRLTVL.